Listed below are T cell receptor beta chains from one sample, sequenced in a study of cytomegalovirus exposure and HLA in healthy donors. Only in-frame clones appear in the TCRdb table, and some are missing; sequencing was by immunoSEQ multiplex PCR. Counted here are some 170,000 clones, about nine tenths occurring once; the ten biggest clones make up roughly 3%. The sequencing input was PBMCs. The source is a man aged 18 to 35 in good health and CMV-seropositive. CDR3s include the opening cysteine and the closing phenylalanine or tryptophan.

CDR3 protein: CSVWDRGGQETQYF
J gene: TRBJ2-5
V gene: TRBV29-1

CDR3 protein: CASTQLGGYTF
J gene: TRBJ1-2
V gene: TRBV5-5

CDR3 protein: CASSLGAGRVHEQFF
J gene: TRBJ2-1
V gene: TRBV28

CDR3 protein: CASSLAGTISYEQYF
J gene: TRBJ2-7
V gene: TRBV5-1

CDR3 protein: CASRLQDLTDTQYF
J gene: TRBJ2-3
V gene: TRBV5-4

CDR3 protein: CASSLYRGKNEQFF
J gene: TRBJ2-1
V gene: TRBV4-1

CDR3 protein: CASSLGLGGMNTEAFF
J gene: TRBJ1-1
V gene: TRBV5-1

CDR3 protein: CASSQGSGTHEQYF
J gene: TRBJ2-7
V gene: TRBV4-2

CDR3 protein: CASSGQPNTEAFF
J gene: TRBJ1-1
V gene: TRBV7-9

CDR3 protein: CASRTGPRETQYF
J gene: TRBJ2-5
V gene: TRBV27

CDR3 protein: CASSLLLNTEAFF
J gene: TRBJ1-1
V gene: TRBV5-8

CDR3 protein: CASSEADSSYGYTF
J gene: TRBJ1-2
V gene: TRBV6-1

CDR3 protein: CSVDRGSTEAFF
J gene: TRBJ1-1
V gene: TRBV29-1

CDR3 protein: CSVEDTSGREGQFF
J gene: TRBJ2-1
V gene: TRBV29-1

CDR3 protein: CASSSDRGPAFYEQYF
J gene: TRBJ2-7
V gene: TRBV5-1

CDR3 protein: CASSMGLGGYQETQYF
J gene: TRBJ2-5
V gene: TRBV6-6

CDR3 protein: CSVTITDPGNTIYF
J gene: TRBJ1-3
V gene: TRBV29-1

CDR3 protein: CASRQGGDQPQHF
J gene: TRBJ1-5
V gene: TRBV28

CDR3 protein: CASRKQLAPTYEQYF
J gene: TRBJ2-7
V gene: TRBV5-1

CDR3 protein: CASSEIEGARTEAFF
J gene: TRBJ1-1
V gene: TRBV6-1

CDR3 protein: CASSAEGGNTEAFF
J gene: TRBJ1-1
V gene: TRBV2

CDR3 protein: CASSASTGPNTEAFF
J gene: TRBJ1-1
V gene: TRBV25-1

CDR3 protein: CASSQEVYPTNTGELFF
J gene: TRBJ2-2
V gene: TRBV4-2

CDR3 protein: CASKTEYTEAFF
J gene: TRBJ1-1
V gene: TRBV7-9

CDR3 protein: CASSESGAAQPQHF
J gene: TRBJ1-5
V gene: TRBV19

CDR3 protein: CASSVAHNEQFF
J gene: TRBJ2-1
V gene: TRBV9

CDR3 protein: CASSGPGRETYNEQFF
J gene: TRBJ2-1
V gene: TRBV6-6

CDR3 protein: CASSYGGSATYEQYF
J gene: TRBJ2-7
V gene: TRBV6-5

CDR3 protein: CASSTVTEPQHF
J gene: TRBJ1-5
V gene: TRBV7-8

CDR3 protein: CASSYQGSGNTIYF
J gene: TRBJ1-3
V gene: TRBV6-6

CDR3 protein: CASSITAGIIVTQYF
J gene: TRBJ2-3
V gene: TRBV28

CDR3 protein: CASSLASGTGELFF
J gene: TRBJ2-2
V gene: TRBV5-4

CDR3 protein: CASSWGGINQPQHF
J gene: TRBJ1-5
V gene: TRBV6-5

CDR3 protein: CASSRDYLASGEQFF
J gene: TRBJ2-1
V gene: TRBV7-3

CDR3 protein: CASSFTGESEQYF
J gene: TRBJ2-7
V gene: TRBV11-3

CDR3 protein: CASSFGGSTDTQYF
J gene: TRBJ2-3
V gene: TRBV7-7

CDR3 protein: CASSPTGGGADTQYF
J gene: TRBJ2-3
V gene: TRBV4-3